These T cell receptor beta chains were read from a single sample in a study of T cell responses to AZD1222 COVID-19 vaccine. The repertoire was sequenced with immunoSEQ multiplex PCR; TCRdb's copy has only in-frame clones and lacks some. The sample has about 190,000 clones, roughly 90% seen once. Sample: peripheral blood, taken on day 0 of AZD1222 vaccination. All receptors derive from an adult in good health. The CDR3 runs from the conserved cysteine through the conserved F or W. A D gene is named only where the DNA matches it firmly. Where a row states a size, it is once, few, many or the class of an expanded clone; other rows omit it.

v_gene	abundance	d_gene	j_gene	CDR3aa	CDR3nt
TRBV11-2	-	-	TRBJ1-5	CASSSQSYQPQHF	TGTGCCAGCAGCTCCCAATCTTATCAGCCCCAGCATTTT
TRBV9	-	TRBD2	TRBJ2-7	CASSVALAGDKYF	TGTGCCAGCAGCGTAGCGCTAGCGGGAGATAAGTACTTC
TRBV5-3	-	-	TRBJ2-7	CARSLSFYEQYF	TGCGCCAGAAGCTTGTCCTTCTACGAGCAGTACTTC
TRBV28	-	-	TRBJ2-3	CASTIRLRDLQYF	TGTGCCAGCACGATAAGGCTCCGGGATCTGCAGTATTTT
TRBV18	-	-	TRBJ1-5	CASSDRMNQPQHF	TGTGCCAGCTCAGACAGGATGAATCAGCCCCAGCATTTT
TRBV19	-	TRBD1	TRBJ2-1	CASRSTGEAYNEQFF	TGTGCCAGTAGATCGACAGGGGAGGCCTACAATGAGCAGTTCTTC
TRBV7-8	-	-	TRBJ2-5	CASSLARSVADQETQYF	TGTGCCAGCAGCTTAGCGCGTTCCGTAGCGGACCAAGAGACCCAGTACTTC
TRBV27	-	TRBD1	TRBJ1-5	CASRGQGIDNQPQHF	TGTGCCAGCAGGGGACAGGGAATTGACAATCAGCCCCAGCATTTT
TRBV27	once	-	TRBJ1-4	CASSPGTMIANEKLFF	TGTGCCAGCAGTCCTGGGACAATGATAGCTAATGAAAAACTGTTTTTT
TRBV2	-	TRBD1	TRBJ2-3	CASSPRGDTQYF	TGTGCCAGCAGCCCCAGGGGGGATACGCAGTATTTT
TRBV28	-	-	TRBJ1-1	CASSFPIKGVNTEAFF	TGTGCCAGCAGTTTTCCCATTAAGGGTGTGAACACTGAAGCTTTCTTT
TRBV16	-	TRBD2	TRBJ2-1	CASSPLREAYNEQFF	TGTGCCAGCAGCCCCCTACGGGAGGCCTACAATGAGCAGTTCTTC
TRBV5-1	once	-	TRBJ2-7	CASSHTSSYEQYF	TGCGCCAGCAGTCACACGAGCTCCTACGAGCAGTACTTC
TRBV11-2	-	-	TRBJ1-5	CASSSNMNQPQHF	TGTGCCAGCAGCTCGAACATGAATCAGCCCCAGCATTTT
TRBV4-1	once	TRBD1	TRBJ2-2	CASSRGQGYTGELFF	TGCGCCAGCAGCCGGGGACAGGGGTACACCGGGGAGCTGTTTTTT
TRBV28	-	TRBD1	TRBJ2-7	CASSTNWPGQGGRAYEQYF	TGTGCCAGCAGTACCAATTGGCCGGGACAGGGTGGTCGGGCCTACGAGCAGTACTTC
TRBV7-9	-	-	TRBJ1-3	CASSFGQSTIYF	TGTGCCAGCAGCTTCGGACAGTCCACCATATATTTT
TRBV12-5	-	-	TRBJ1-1	CASATSRAVGAFF	TGTGCTAGTGCCACCTCCCGGGCTGTCGGAGCTTTCTTT
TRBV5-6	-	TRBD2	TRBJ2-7	CASSSPGTSGKAYEQYF	TGTGCCAGCAGCTCACCCGGGACTAGCGGGAAGGCCTACGAGCAGTACTTC
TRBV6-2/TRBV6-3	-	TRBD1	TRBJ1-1	CASSDAGTGNTEAFF	TGTGCCAGCAGTGACGCCGGGACAGGGAACACTGAAGCTTTCTTT
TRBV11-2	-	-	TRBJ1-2	CASSYTGGGDLFGYTF	TGTGCCAGCAGCTACACCGGAGGTGGGGATTTGTTTGGCTACACCTTC
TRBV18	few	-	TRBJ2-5	CASSPPRGVVRETQYF	TGTGCCAGCTCACCACCTCGGGGAGTCGTCCGGGAGACCCAGTACTTC
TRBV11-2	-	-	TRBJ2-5	CASSLDPGGMETQYF	TGTGCCAGCAGCTTAGACCCCGGTGGAATGGAGACCCAGTACTTC
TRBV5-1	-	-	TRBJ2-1	CASSLEDSSYNEQFF	TGCGCCAGCAGCTTGGAGGACAGCTCCTACAATGAGCAGTTCTTC
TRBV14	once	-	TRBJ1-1	CASSLTSRASTEAFF	TGTGCCAGCAGCCTAACCTCTCGGGCATCCACTGAAGCTTTCTTT
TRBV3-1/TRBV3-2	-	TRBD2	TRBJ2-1	CASSQEVAGGGYNEQFF	TGTGCCAGCAGCCAAGAGGTCGCGGGAGGGGGGTACAATGAGCAGTTCTTC
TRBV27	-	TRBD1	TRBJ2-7	CASSLGTGAPPYEQYF	TGTGCCAGCAGTTTGGGGACAGGAGCCCCCCCCTACGAGCAGTACTTC
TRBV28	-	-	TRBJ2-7	CASSPTIESEQYF	TGTGCCAGCAGTCCGACGATTGAGTCCGAGCAGTACTTC
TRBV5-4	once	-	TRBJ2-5	CASSLRLDKETQYF	TGTGCCAGCAGCTTGAGGTTAGACAAGGAGACCCAGTACTTC
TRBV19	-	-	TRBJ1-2	CASSIPGGANYGYTF	TGTGCCAGTAGTATACCCGGAGGGGCCAACTATGGCTACACCTTC
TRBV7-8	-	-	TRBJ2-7	CASSLTDGYEQYF	TGTGCCAGCAGCTTAACTGACGGCTACGAGCAGTACTTC
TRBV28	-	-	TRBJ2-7	CASISHLARTPEQYF	TGTGCCAGCATTTCCCATCTAGCGAGGACTCCCGAGCAGTACTTC
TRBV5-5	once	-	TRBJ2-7	CASSLVMGNYEQYF	TGTGCCAGCAGCTTGGTAATGGGGAACTACGAGCAGTACTTC
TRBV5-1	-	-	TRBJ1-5	CASSLGQTSNQPQHF	TGCGCCAGCAGCTTGGGACAAACTAGCAATCAGCCCCAGCATTTT
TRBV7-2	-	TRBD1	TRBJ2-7	CASSSSDRADYEQYF	TGTGCCAGCAGCTCTTCAGACAGGGCTGACTACGAGCAGTACTTC
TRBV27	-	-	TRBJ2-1	CASRGSAQSRNEQFF	TGTGCCAGCAGAGGATCCGCCCAATCGAGAAATGAGCAGTTCTTC
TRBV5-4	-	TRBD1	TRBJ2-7	CASSLVTGASYEQYF	TGTGCCAGCAGCTTGGTGACAGGGGCCTCCTACGAGCAGTACTTC
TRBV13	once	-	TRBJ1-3	CASSPIVSGSIGNTIYF	TGTGCCAGCAGCCCCATTGTGTCAGGTTCCATTGGAAACACCATATATTTT
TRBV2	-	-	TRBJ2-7	CASRLSDRSYEQYF	TGTGCCAGCAGACTATCGGACCGGTCCTACGAGCAGTACTTC
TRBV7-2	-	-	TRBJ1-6	CASSLRQYNSPLHF	TGTGCCAGCAGCTTGCGGCAGTATAATTCACCCCTCCACTTT
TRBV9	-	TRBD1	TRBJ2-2	CASSVGGTGLGELFF	TGTGCCAGCAGCGTAGGCGGGACAGGGTTGGGGGAGCTGTTTTTT
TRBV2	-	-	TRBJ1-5	CASSDRGNQPQHF	TGTGCCAGCAGTGATAGGGGAAATCAGCCCCAGCATTTT
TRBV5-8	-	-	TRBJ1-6	CASSSKTPNSPLHF	TGTGCCAGCAGCTCAAAAACACCTAATTCACCCCTCCACTTT
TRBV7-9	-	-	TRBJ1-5	CASSLEGGSNQPQHF	TGTGCCAGCAGCTTAGAGGGCGGCAGCAATCAGCCCCAGCATTTT
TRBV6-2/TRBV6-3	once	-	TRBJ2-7	CASSYVSAYEQYF	TGTGCCAGCAGTTACGTCTCAGCCTACGAGCAGTACTTC
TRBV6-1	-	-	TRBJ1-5	CASSEGGSNQPQHF	TGTGCCAGCAGTGAGGGGGGTAGCAATCAGCCCCAGCATTTT
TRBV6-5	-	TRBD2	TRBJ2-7	CASSPGGGYSYEQYF	TGTGCCAGCAGTCCGGGCGGGGGGTACTCCTACGAGCAGTACTTC
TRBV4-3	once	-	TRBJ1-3	CASSQDPAGSSGNTIYF	TGCGCCAGCAGCCAAGATCCGGCGGGTAGCTCTGGAAACACCATATATTTT
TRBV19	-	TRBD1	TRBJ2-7	CASSIEDRGYEQYF	TGTGCCAGTAGTATCGAAGACAGGGGTTACGAGCAGTACTTC
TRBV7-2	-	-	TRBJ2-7	CASSVPGGYEQYF	TGTGCCAGCAGCGTACCAGGAGGCTACGAGCAGTACTTC
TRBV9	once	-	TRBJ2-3	CASSVNQRGMDTDTQYF	TGTGCCAGCAGCGTAAATCAACGGGGGATGGACACAGATACGCAGTATTTT
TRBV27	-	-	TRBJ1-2	CASSLSPNYGYTF	TGTGCCAGCAGTTTATCGCCCAACTATGGCTACACCTTC
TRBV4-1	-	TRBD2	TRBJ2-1	CASSQEKREYNEQFF	TGCGCCAGCAGCCAAGAAAAGCGGGAGTACAATGAGCAGTTCTTC
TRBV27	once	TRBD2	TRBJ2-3	CASSLNSGGSTDTQYF	TGTGCCAGCAGTTTAAATAGCGGGGGTAGCACAGATACGCAGTATTTT
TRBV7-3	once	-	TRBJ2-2	CASSRQTGELFF	TGTGCCAGCAGCCGGCAGACCGGGGAGCTGTTTTTT
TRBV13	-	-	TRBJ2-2	CASSPRLKKNTGELFF	TGTGCCAGCAGCCCCCGGCTAAAAAAAAACACCGGGGAGCTGTTTTTT
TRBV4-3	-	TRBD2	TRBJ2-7	CASSSAGVSNEQYF	TGCGCCAGCAGCTCCGCGGGGGTATCAAACGAGCAGTACTTC
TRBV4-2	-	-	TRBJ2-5	CASSQTRQQETQYF	TGTGCCAGCAGCCAAACTAGACAGCAAGAGACCCAGTACTTC